Sequencing of this T cell receptor beta chain was carried out in a study of shared clonotypes between healthy human individuals. Study-wide background: A donor's plate count was three for CD4 naive and three for CD4 memory; CD8 naive had two and CD8 memory one.

Study-wide results and caveats: Depth was large, yet rarefaction showed that sorted-subset sequencing was incomplete. Shared clonotypes: approximately 5.3% naive CD4, 3% to 3.5% naive CD8, less than 2.5% memory CD4, approximately 0.37% memory CD8. What naive subsets generally showed was a larger estimated richness than memory subsets showed.

TCRdb keeps only in-frame clones here, not all; method: immunoSEQ multiplex PCR. The table shows just under 350,000 clones, with around four fifths occurring only once. With respect to this clone: Its cognate antigen is unknown.

The V gene end was trimmed by 0 bases and the J gene end by 3 bases; junction bases not matched to a gene: 5. In germline, CDR1 is SGHRS, CDR2 YFSETQ. The length of the CDR3 is 16 residues. The clonotype was recovered from a man aged 30-40 years in good health. The V gene is TRBV5-1, the J gene TRBJ2-3; 9 nucleotides match TRBD1. The sample comprised memory CD4+ T cells sorted from blood. The subset here: CD45RA-negative fraction. The CDR3 nucleotides read TGCGCCAGCAGCTTGGCGGGGACAGGGTTTACAGATACGCAGTATTTT. This codes for CASSLAGTGFTDTQYF.